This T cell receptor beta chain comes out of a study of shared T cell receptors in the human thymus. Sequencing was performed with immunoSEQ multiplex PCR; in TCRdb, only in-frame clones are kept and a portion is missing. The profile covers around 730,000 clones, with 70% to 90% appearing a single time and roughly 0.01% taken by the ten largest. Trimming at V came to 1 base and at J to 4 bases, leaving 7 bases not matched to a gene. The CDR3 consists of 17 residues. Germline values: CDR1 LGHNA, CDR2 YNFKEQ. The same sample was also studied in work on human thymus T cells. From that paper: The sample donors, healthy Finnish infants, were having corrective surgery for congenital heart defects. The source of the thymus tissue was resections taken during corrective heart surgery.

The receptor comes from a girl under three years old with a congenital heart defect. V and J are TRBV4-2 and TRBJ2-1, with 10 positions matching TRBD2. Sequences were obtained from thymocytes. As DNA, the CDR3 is TGTGCCAGCAGCCAAGGTGCTAGCGGGGGAGTGTACAATGAGCAGTTCTTC. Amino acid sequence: CASSQGASGGVYNEQFF.